The 4 T cell receptor beta chains listed next were all sequenced from one sample in a study of T cell responses to AZD1222 COVID-19 vaccine. The protocol was immunoSEQ multiplex PCR, while the TCRdb copy is restricted to in-frame clones and leaves out a portion. This table holds approximately 150,000 clones, roughly nine tenths found once. The input for sequencing was peripheral blood, taken 28 days after the second AZD1222 dose. The origin of the receptors is an adult who received the AZD1222 COVID-19 vaccine.

This chain joins TRBV7-2 and TRBJ1-2, with a weak D call TRBD1 (6 bases). This CDR3 spans 15 amino acids. Between the trimmed V and J ends, which lost 4 bases and 0 bases, there was a span of 12 bases. Germline V gene lookup returns CDR1 SGHTA and CDR2 FQGNSA. The CDR3 region is CASSSFRGPNYGYTF. In DNA, the CDR3 is TGTGCCAGCAGCTCCTTCAGGGGTCCTAACTATGGCTACACCTTC.

The chain joins TRBV30 to TRBJ1-3; TRBD1 might be the D (6 bases). Germline V gene sequence: CDR1 GTSNPN, CDR2 SVGIG (reference sequence). The CDR3 contains 14 residues. CDR3 residues: CVGGRTLVENTIYF. The CDR3 DNA sequence: TGTGTCGGGGGCAGGACTTTAGTAGAAAACACCATATATTTT.

This chain links TRBV14 with TRBJ1-2; no reliable D call. CDR1 is SGHDN, CDR2 FVKESK, per germline. This CDR3 has 13 residues. V was shortened by 0 bases and J by 4 bases, with 6 bases between the two germline ends. The CDR3 region is CASSQDHFYGYTF. CDR3 sequence (DNA): TGTGCCAGCAGCCAAGATCACTTCTATGGCTACACCTTC.

The V call is TRBV4-1, the J call TRBJ2-7, with TRBD1 matching over 9 bases. With 4 bases clipped from V and 6 bases from J, the junction kept 13 bases outside the gene matches. CDR3 size: 16 residues. The germline CDR1 and CDR2 sequences are MGHRA and YSYEKL. This chain's CDR3 is CASSLRGGTGTSEQYF. CDR3 bases: TGCGCCAGCAGCCTAAGGGGCGGGACAGGGACCTCCGAGCAGTACTTC.